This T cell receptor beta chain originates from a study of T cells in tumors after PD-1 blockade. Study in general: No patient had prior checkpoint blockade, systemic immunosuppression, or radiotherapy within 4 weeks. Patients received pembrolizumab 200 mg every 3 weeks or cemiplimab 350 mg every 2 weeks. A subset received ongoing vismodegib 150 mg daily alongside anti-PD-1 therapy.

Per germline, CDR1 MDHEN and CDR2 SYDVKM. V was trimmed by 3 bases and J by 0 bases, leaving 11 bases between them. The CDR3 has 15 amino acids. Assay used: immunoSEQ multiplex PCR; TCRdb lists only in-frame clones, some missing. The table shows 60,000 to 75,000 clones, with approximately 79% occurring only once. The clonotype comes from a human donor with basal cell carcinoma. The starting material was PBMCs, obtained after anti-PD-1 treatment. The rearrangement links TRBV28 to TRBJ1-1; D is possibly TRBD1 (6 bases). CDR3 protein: CASSFNDRLNTEAFF. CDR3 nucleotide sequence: TGTGCCAGCAGTTTCAACGACAGGCTGAACACTGAAGCTTTCTTT.